The 25 T cell receptor beta chains below all came from one sample that was sequenced in a study of blood T cell repertoires in COVID-19. The protocol was immunoSEQ multiplex PCR, while the TCRdb copy is restricted to in-frame clones and leaves out a portion. The repertoire holds 140,000 to 150,000 clones, 85% seen once, with 6.2% in the top ten. Sequencing was carried out using PBMCs or T cells enriched from blood (not recorded which). These receptor sequences come from a woman aged 40 to 55 who had recovered from COVID-19.

The chain employs TRBV5-1 and TRBJ2-5, with 8 bases that match TRBD2. V lost 5 bases and J lost 1; bases outside the gene matches: 10. This CDR3 contains 16 residues. Per germline, CDR1 SGHRS and CDR2 YFSETQ. The CDR3 sequence is CASSYGGAQIQETQYF. The CDR3 DNA sequence: TGCGCCAGCAGTTACGGGGGGGCCCAGATCCAAGAGACCCAGTACTTC.

The V call is TRBV18, the J call TRBJ1-1; 9 bases match TRBD1. The length of the CDR3 is 15 residues. With V trimmed by 6 bases and J by 1 base, 6 bases remained unmatched. Germline CDR1 reads KGHSH; CDR2 reads LQKENI. This CDR3 is CASSYSGQGNTEAFF. The CDR3 DNA follows: TGTGCCAGCTCCTATTCGGGACAGGGGAACACTGAAGCTTTCTTT.

The chain couples TRBV5-6 to TRBJ2-3, with TRBD1 as a possible D gene (6 bases). The CDR3 loop spans 14 amino acids. From germline, CDR1 is SGHDT and CDR2 YYEEEE. V was clipped by 0 bases and J by 3 bases, with 8 bases between them. The CDR3 reads CASSLGQETDTQYF. CDR3 bases: TGTGCCAGCAGCTTGGGACAGGAGACAGATACGCAGTATTTT.

Only one count was recorded for this clone. Other nucleotide sequences in the sample specify the same CDR3. The chain has TRBV3-1 (or the pseudogene TRBV3-2) and TRBJ2-5; D remains ambiguous. V dropped 5 bases and J dropped 4 bases, with 5 bases sitting between them. The CDR3 spans 11 residues. Per germline, CDR1 LGHDT and CDR2 YNNKEL (reference sequence). The CDR3 DNA follows: TGTGCCAGCAGCTTTAGAGAGACCCAGTACTTC. The encoded protein is CASSFRETQYF.

The gene calls are TRBV18 and TRBJ2-2; no clear D gene. This CDR3 contains 15 residues. The V end lost 1 base, the J end lost 0 bases, and 6 bases lay between the germline ends. The germline V gene has CDR1 KGHSH and CDR2 LQKENI. The CDR3 loop is CASSPLGANTGELFF. DNA of the CDR3: TGTGCCAGCTCACCACTAGGAGCGAACACCGGGGAGCTGTTTTTT. Based on the CDR3 plus reference TRBV18 and TRBJ2-2, the full variable domain is NAGVMQNPRHLVRRRGQEARLRCSPMKGHSHVYWYRQLPEEGLKFMVYLQKENIIDESGMPKERFSAEFPKEGPSILRIQQVVRGDSAAYFCASSPLGANTGELFFGEGSRLTVL.

The sample holds one count of this clone. The rearrangement joins TRBV4-1 to TRBJ1-4; 10 nucleotides align to TRBD1. The CDR3 is 15 amino acids. Germline V lookup: CDR1 MGHRA, CDR2 YSYEKL. V shed 0 bases and J 8 bases; nucleotides not matched to a gene: 3. CDR3 in DNA: TGCGCCAGCAGCCAAGAGGACAGGGGGATGGAAAAACTGTTTTTT. Amino acid sequence: CASSQEDRGMEKLFF.

This clone was seen only a few times. The chain has TRBV28 and TRBJ1-1, with D possibly being TRBD1 (5 bases). Germline V CDR1 and CDR2: MDHEN, SYDVKM. Trimming removed 5 bases from V and 4 bases from J, with 23 bases in between. There are 17 residues in the CDR3. DNA for the CDR3: TGTGCCAGCAGTCCCCGCCTACGGGGGGTTCTCGGCACTGAAGCTTTCTTT. Translation gives CASSPRLRGVLGTEAFF.

The CDR3 protein is CASSNRDRGGYGYTF. CDR3 coding DNA: TGTGCCAGCAGTAACCGGGACAGAGGGGGCTATGGCTACACCTTC. V and J are TRBV6-6 and TRBJ1-2; 7 bases agree with TRBD1. J was trimmed by 4 bases and V by 5 bases; bases with no gene match: 10. This CDR3 spans 15 amino acids. Germline V gene data show CDR1 as MNHNY and CDR2 as SVGAGI (reference sequence).

Here the CDR3 reads CASTESVEAKNIQYF. Here the CDR3 DNA reads TGCGCCAGTACTGAGTCCGTCGAGGCCAAAAACATTCAGTACTTC. The V gene is TRBV5-1, the J gene TRBJ2-4; no definite D call. Germline CDR1 is SGHRS and CDR2 is YFSETQ. This CDR3 has 15 residues. Trimming removed 8 bases from V and 1 base from J, with 16 bases in between.

The chain carries TRBV5-8 and TRBJ2-7; 9 bases line up with TRBD2. This CDR3 has 14 residues. J lost 7 bases, V lost 2 bases, and 7 bases had no gene match. Germline CDR1 is SGHTS and CDR2 is YDEGEE. CDR3 loop: CASSFLAGPREQYF. The CDR3 nucleotides read TGTGCCAGCAGCTTCCTAGCGGGGCCTCGGGAGCAGTACTTC.

V and J are TRBV4-1 and TRBJ2-7; 8 bases line up with TRBD2. Per the germline V gene, CDR1 is MGHRA and CDR2 is YSYEKL. This CDR3 has 15 residues. V shed 2 bases, J shed 6 bases, and the junction held 9 bases outside the gene matches. This CDR3 is CASSQLLGLAAEQYF. The CDR3 nucleotides read TGCGCCAGCAGCCAACTCCTTGGACTAGCCGCCGAGCAGTACTTC.

This rearrangement joins TRBV29-1 to TRBJ2-7; TRBD1 matches at 8 bases. The CDR3 runs to 15 residues. In germline, CDR1 is SQVTM, CDR2 ANQGSEA. The ends lost 3 bases at V and 3 bases at J; junction bases unmatched: 10. This CDR3 is CSVDRPQGAYYEQYF. The CDR3 DNA sequence: TGCAGCGTTGATCGACCGCAGGGGGCATACTACGAGCAGTACTTC.

This clone was counted only a few times. Different DNA sequences within this sample yield the same CDR3. The rearrangement uses TRBV30 and TRBJ1-6, with 8 bases aligning to TRBD1. Trimming removed 1 base from V and 5 bases from J; junction bases left unmatched: 1. CDR1 is GTSNPN and CDR2 is SVGIG in the germline V gene (reference sequence). This CDR3 has 14 residues. The CDR3 here is CAWSAGQDNSPLHF. CDR3 nucleotide sequence: TGTGCCTGGAGTGCGGGACAGGATAATTCACCCCTCCACTTT.

The genes are TRBV7-3 and TRBJ2-6, with D possibly being TRBD2 (5 bases). The germline V gene encodes CDR1 SGHTA and CDR2 FQGTGA. Trimming pared 4 bases from V and 3 bases from J, leaving 10 bases between. The CDR3 runs to 15 residues. CDR3 amino acids: CASSSPLDGANVLTF. In DNA, the CDR3 is TGTGCCAGCAGCTCCCCACTAGATGGGGCCAACGTCCTGACTTTC.

The V call is TRBV27, the J call TRBJ2-7, with a tentative D call TRBD1 (6 bases). Trimming stripped 3 bases from V and 2 bases from J, with 11 bases between. Germline V CDR1 and CDR2: MNHEY, SMNVEV (reference sequence). The CDR3 extends over 14 amino acids. The CDR3 region has the DNA TGTGCCAGCAGTTTGACCGGGACAACCTACGAGCAGTACTTC. Its translation: CASSLTGTTYEQYF.

The chain carries TRBV30 and TRBJ2-7, with D possibly TRBD1 on 6 matching bases. V shed 4 bases and J shed 3 bases, with 7 bases lying between them. CDR1 is GTSNPN and CDR2 is SVGIG in the germline V gene (reference sequence). The CDR3 extends over 11 amino acids. CDR3 coding DNA: TGTGCCTGGAAACAGGGCTACGAGCAGTACTTC. It yields the protein CAWKQGYEQYF.

The CDR3 DNA reads as TGTGCGACGGGCGGGGGGGCCGCCGGGGAGCTGTTTTTT. Its translation is CATGGGAAGELFF. J is TRBJ2-2 and V is TRBV14; TRBD2 matches 9 bases. Germline lookup yields CDR1 SGHDN and CDR2 FVKESK. The CDR3 consists of 13 residues. The variable domain in full, completed from reference TRBV14 and TRBJ2-2, reads EAGVTQFPSHSVIEKGQTVTLRCDPISGHDNLYWYRRVMGKEIKFLLHFVKESKQDESGMPNNRFLAERTGGTYSTLKVQPAELEDSGVYFCATGGGAAGELFFGEGSRLTVL.

The chain links TRBV2 to TRBJ1-2, with TRBD1 as a possible D gene (6 bases). Per the germline V gene, CDR1 is SNHLY and CDR2 is FYNNEI. Trimming cost V 6 bases and J 6 bases, with 8 bases left between them. This CDR3 is built from 11 residues. The CDR3 loop reads CASSRGNGYTF. The CDR3 DNA is TGTGCCAGCAGCAGGGGTAATGGCTACACCTTC.

The V call is TRBV7-9, the J call TRBJ2-5; 9 nucleotides match TRBD2. This CDR3 is built from 14 residues. Trimming removed 1 base from V and 4 bases from J; junction bases left unmatched: 1. CDR1 SEHNR and CDR2 FQNEAQ come from the germline V gene (reference sequence). CDR3 in amino acids: CASSLVLAGETQYF. DNA of the CDR3: TGTGCCAGCAGCTTAGTACTAGCGGGAGAGACCCAGTACTTC.

The chain couples TRBV5-1 to TRBJ1-1; TRBD1 might be the D (6 bases). Trimming shortened V by 0 bases and J by 4 bases, and 16 bases separated the two germline ends. Germline CDR1 is SGHRS and CDR2 is YFSETQ. The CDR3 sequence is 16 residues long. CDR3 bases: TGCGCCAGCAGCTTGGGGGCAGGGGTAGGGGCCACTGAAGCTTTCTTT. It yields the protein CASSLGAGVGATEAFF.

This clone occurred a few times. V and J are TRBV12-3 or TRBV12-4 and TRBJ1-5; D call uncertain. The CDR3 runs to 12 residues. The V end lost 6 bases, the J end lost 5 bases, and 8 bases lay between the germline ends. This CDR3 is CASSDTDQPQHF. Written as DNA, the CDR3 is TGTGCCAGCAGCGACACAGATCAGCCCCAGCATTTT.

A single count supports this clone. The chain couples TRBV29-1 to TRBJ2-7; no firm D call. The V gene lost 4 bases and the J gene lost 4 bases, with 11 bases spanning the gap. CDR1 and CDR2 from the germline V gene are SQVTM and ANQGSEA. The CDR3 contains 12 residues. The CDR3 loop reads CSVGQSSYEQYF. The DNA of the CDR3 is TGCAGCGTTGGGCAATCTAGTTACGAGCAGTACTTC.

The CDR3 loop is CASSLGPSGNPGELFF. The CDR3 DNA is TGTGCCAGCAGCTTAGGACCTAGCGGGAATCCCGGGGAGCTGTTTTTT. The gene calls are TRBV11-2 and TRBJ2-2, with 9 bases aligning to TRBD2. Germline V gene sequence: CDR1 SGHAT, CDR2 FQNNGV. J lost 6 bases, V lost 1 base, and 6 bases had no gene match. This CDR3 is 16 amino acids long.

V usage is TRBV27 and J usage is TRBJ1-5, with a weak D call TRBD1 (6 bases). Trimming removed 5 bases from V and 4 bases from J, with 15 bases in between. The CDR3 has 15 residues. CDR1 and CDR2 from the germline V gene are MNHEY and SMNVEV (reference sequence). The CDR3 loop reads CASSRLGQINQPQHF. The CDR3, as DNA: TGTGCCAGCAGTAGGCTAGGACAGATAAATCAGCCCCAGCATTTT.

Notes on this clone: The junction shows a germline mismatch at one end, possibly a read error. The chain carries TRBV7-7 and TRBJ2-5; TRBD1 matches 9 bases. This CDR3 comprises 15 residues. Germline assignment: CDR1 SSHAT and CDR2 FNYEAQ (reference sequence). The CDR3 bases are TGTGCTAGCAGCTTAGGGACAGGGAGTTCGGAGACCCAGTACTTC. This encodes CASSLGTGSSETQYF.